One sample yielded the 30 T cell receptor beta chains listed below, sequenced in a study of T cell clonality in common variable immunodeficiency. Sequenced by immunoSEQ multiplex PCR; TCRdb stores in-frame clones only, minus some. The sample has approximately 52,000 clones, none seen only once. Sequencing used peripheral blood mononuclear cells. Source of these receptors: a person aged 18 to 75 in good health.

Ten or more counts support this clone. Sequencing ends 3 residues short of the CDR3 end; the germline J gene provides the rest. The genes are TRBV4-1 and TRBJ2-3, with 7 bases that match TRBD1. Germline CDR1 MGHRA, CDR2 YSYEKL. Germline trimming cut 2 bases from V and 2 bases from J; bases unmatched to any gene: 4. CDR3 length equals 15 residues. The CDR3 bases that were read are TGCGCCAGCAGCCAATCTGGGACAGTCACAGATACG. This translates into CASSQSGTVTDT. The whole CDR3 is CASSQSGTVTDTQYF.

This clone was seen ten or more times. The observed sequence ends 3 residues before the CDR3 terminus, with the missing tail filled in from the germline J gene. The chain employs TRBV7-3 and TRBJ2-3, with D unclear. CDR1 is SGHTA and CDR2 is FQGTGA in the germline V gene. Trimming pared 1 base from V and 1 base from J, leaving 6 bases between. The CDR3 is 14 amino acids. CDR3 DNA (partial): TGTGCCAGCAGCTTAAACGAGGGCACAGATACG. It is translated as CASSLNEGTDT. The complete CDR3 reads CASSLNEGTDTQYF.

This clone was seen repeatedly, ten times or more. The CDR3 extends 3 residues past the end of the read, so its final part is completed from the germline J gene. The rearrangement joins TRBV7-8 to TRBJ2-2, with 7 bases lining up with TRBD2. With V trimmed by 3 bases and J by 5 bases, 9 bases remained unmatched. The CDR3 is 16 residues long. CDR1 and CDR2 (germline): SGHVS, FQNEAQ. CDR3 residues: CASSLTGTTSTGELFF. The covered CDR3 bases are TGTGCCAGCAGCTTGACCGGGACTACTTCAACCGGGGAG.

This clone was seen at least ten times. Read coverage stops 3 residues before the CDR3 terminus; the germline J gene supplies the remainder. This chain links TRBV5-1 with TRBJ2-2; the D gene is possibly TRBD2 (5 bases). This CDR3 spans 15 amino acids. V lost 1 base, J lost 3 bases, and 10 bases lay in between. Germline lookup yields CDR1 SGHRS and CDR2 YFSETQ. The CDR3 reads CASSLTGSYTGELFF. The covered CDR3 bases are TGCGCCAGCAGCTTGACGGGGAGTTACACCGGGGAG.

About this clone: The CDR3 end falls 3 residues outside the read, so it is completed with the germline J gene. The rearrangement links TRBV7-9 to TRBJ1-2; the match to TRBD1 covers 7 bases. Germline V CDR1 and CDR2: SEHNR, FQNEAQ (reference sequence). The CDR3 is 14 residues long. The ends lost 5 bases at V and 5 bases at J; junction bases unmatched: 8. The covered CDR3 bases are TGTGCCAGCAGCGCCTCCGGACAGGCTTATGGC. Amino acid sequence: CASSASGQAYG. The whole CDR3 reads CASSASGQAYGYTF.

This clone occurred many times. The CDR3 is CASTRPGLADTDTQYF. CDR3 bases read: TGTGCCAGCACCCGGCCGGGACTAGCGGATACAGATACG. The chain recombines TRBV6-2 or TRBV6-3 with TRBJ2-3; TRBD2 aligns across 11 bases. The read is 3 residues too short to cover the CDR3 end, so that end is filled in from the germline J gene. The CDR3 covers 16 residues. Germline CDR1 MNHEY, CDR2 SVGEGT. Trimming at V came to 7 bases and at J to 3 bases, leaving 9 bases not matched to a gene.

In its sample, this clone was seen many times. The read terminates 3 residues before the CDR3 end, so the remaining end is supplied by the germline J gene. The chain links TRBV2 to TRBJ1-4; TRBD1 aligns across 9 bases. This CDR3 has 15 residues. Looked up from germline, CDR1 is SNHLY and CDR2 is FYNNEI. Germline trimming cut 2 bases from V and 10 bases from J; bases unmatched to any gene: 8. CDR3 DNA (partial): TGTGCCAGCAGTGAATCCGGGACAGGGATCGGAAAA. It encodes CASSESGTGIGK. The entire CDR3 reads CASSESGTGIGKLFF.

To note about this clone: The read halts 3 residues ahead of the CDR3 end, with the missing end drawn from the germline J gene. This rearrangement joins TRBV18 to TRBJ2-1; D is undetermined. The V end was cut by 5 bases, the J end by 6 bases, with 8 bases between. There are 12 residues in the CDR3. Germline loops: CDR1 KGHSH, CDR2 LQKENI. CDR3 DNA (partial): TGTGCCAGCTCATTTCAGGTCAATGAG. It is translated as CASSFQVNE. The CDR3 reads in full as CASSFQVNEQFF.

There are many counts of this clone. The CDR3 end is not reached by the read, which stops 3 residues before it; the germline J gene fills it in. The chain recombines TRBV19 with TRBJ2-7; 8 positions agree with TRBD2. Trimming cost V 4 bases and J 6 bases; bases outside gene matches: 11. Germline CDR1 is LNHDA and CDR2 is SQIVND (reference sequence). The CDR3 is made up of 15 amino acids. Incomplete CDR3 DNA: TGTGCCAGTAGTAGGGAAAACGGGGGGGGAAGCGAG. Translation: CASSRENGGGSE. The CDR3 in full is CASSRENGGGSEQYF.

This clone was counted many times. The chain's CDR3 is CASSSLARMGNQPQHF. CDR3 DNA, as far as it was read: TGTGCCAGCAGTTCCCTAGCCCGAATGGGCAATCAGCCC. V is TRBV6-2 or TRBV6-3 and J is TRBJ1-5; no clear D gene. The sequence runs out 3 residues before the end of the CDR3; the remainder is reconstructed from the germline J gene. Germline values: CDR1 MNHEY, CDR2 SVGEGT. With 4 bases removed from V and 2 bases from J, the gap between germline ends came to 15 bases. The CDR3 consists of 16 residues.

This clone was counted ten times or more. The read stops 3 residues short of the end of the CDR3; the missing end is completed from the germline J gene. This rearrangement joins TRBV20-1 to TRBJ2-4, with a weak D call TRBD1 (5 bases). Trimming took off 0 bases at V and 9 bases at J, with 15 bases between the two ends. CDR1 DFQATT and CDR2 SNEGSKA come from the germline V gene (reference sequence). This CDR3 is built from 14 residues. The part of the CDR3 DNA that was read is TGCAGTGCTAGAGACGACAGACCGACGGGCATT. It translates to CSARDDRPTGI. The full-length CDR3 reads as CSARDDRPTGIQYF.

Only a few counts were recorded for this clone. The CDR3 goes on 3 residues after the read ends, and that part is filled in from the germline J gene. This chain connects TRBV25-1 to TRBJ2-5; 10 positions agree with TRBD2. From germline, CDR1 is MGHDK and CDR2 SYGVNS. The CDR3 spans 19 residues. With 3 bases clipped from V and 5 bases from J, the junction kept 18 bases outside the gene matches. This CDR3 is CASSELQLAGLLPRETQYF. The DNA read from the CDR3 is TGTGCCAGCAGTGAGCTTCAACTAGCGGGGCTCCTCCCTCGGGAGACC.

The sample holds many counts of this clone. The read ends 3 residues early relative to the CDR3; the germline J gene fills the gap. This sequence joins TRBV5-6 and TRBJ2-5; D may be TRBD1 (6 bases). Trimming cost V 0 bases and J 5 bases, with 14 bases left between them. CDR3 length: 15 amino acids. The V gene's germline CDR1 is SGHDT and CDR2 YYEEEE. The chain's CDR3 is CASSLGLSRGETQYF. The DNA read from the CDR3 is TGTGCCAGCAGCTTGGGACTCTCGAGGGGGGAGACC.

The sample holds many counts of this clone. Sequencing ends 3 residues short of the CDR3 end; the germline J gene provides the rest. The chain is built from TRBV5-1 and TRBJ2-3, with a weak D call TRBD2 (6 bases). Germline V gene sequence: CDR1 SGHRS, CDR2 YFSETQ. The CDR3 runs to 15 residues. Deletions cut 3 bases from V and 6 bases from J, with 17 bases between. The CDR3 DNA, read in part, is TGCGCCAGCAGCTGGGGGTCTTACGCGGGGGATACG. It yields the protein CASSWGSYAGDT. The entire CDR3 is CASSWGSYAGDTQYF. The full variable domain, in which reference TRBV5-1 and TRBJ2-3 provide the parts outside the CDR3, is KAGVTQTPRYLIKTRGQQVTLSCSPISGHRSVSWYQQTPGQGLQFLFEYFSETQRNKGNFPGRFSGRQFSNSRSEMNVSTLELGDSALYLCASSWGSYAGDTQYFGPGTRLTVL.

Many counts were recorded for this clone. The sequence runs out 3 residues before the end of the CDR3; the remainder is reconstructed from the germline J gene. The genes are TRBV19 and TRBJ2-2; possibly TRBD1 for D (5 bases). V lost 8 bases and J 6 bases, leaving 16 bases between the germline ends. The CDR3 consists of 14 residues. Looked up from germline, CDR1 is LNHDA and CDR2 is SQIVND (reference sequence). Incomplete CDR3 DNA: TGTGCCAGTCGACTCACAGGTTCTCCCGGGGAG. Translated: CASRLTGSPGE. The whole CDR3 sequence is CASRLTGSPGELFF.

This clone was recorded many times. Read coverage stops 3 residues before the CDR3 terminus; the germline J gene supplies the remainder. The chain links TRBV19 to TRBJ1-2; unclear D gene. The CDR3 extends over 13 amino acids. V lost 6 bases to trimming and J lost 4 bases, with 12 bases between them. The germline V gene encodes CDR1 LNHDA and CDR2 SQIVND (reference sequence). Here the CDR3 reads CASSYDTAYGYTF. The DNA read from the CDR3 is TGTGCCAGTAGCTATGACACGGCCTATGGC.

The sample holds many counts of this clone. CDR3 DNA, as far as it was read: TGTGCCTGGAGTCACGGACAGGGGAATGGC. Protein sequence: CAWSHGQGNG. The full-length CDR3 reads as CAWSHGQGNGYTF. The rearrangement uses TRBV30 and TRBJ1-2, with 9 positions matching TRBD1. The sequenced fragment ends 3 residues before the CDR3 boundary, so the rest is inferred from the germline J gene. Trimming removed 2 bases from V and 6 bases from J; junction bases left unmatched: 4. The CDR3 is made up of 13 amino acids. Germline V lookup: CDR1 GTSNPN, CDR2 SVGIG (reference sequence).

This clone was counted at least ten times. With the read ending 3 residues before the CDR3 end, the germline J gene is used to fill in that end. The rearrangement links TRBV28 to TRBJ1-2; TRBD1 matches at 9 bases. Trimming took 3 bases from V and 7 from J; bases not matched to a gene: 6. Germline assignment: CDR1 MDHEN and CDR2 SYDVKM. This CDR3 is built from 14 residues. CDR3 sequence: CASSLYRGQRGYTF. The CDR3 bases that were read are TGTGCCAGCAGTTTGTACAGGGGGCAACGTGGC.

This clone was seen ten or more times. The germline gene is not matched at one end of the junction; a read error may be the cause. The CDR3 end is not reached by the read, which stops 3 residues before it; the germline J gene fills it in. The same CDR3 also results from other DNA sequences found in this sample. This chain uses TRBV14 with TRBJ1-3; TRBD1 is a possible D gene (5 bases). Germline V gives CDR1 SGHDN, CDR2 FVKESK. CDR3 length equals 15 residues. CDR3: CASSQMTDFRNTIYF. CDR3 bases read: TGTGCCAGCAGCCAAATGACAGATTTCAGAAACACG. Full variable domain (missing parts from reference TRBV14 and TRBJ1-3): EAGVTQFPSHSVIEKGQTVTLRCDPISGHDNLYWYRRVMGKEIKFLLHFVKESKQDESGMPNNRFLAERTGGTYSTLKVQPAELEDSGVYFCASSQMTDFRNTIYFGEGSWLTVV.

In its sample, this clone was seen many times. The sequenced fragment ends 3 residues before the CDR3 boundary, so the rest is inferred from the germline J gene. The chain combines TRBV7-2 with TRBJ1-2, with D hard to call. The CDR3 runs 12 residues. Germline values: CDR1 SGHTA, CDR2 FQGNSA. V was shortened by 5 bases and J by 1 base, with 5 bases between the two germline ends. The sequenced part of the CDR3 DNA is TGTGCCAGCAGCGCAGATAACTATGGC. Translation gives CASSADNYG. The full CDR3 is CASSADNYGYTF.

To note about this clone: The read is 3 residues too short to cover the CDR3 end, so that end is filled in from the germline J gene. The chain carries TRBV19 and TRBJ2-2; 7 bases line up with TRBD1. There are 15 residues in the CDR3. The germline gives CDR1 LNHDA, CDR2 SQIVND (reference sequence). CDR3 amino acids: CASSDRALGANVLFF. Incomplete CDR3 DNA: TGTGCCAGTAGTGACAGGGCCCTGGGGGCCAACGTG. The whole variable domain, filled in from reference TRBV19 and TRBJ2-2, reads DGGITQSPKYLFRKEGQNVTLSCEQNLNHDAMYWYRQDPGQGLRLIYYSQIVNDFQKGDIAEGYSVSREKKESFPLTVTSAQKNPTAFYLCASSDRALGANVLFFGEGSRLTVL.

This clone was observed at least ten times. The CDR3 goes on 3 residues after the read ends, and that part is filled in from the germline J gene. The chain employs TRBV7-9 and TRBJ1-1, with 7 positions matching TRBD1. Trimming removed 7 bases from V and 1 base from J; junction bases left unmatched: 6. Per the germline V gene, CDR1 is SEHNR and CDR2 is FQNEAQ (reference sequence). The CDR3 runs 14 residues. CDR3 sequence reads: CASKDRVGNTEAFF. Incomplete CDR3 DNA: TGTGCCAGCAAAGACAGGGTTGGGAACACTGAA.

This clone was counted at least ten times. Incomplete CDR3 DNA: TGTGCCAGTAGGGGGCCTGGGGGCACAGATACG. The encoded protein is CASRGPGGTDT. The whole CDR3 region reads CASRGPGGTDTQYF. The gene calls are TRBV19 and TRBJ2-3; D is perhaps TRBD1 (5 bases). Read sequence stops 3 residues before the CDR3 end, and the germline J gene provides the missing end. The CDR3 totals 14 residues. The germline V gene has CDR1 LNHDA and CDR2 SQIVND (reference sequence). The germline V and J ends were trimmed by 6 bases and 1 base, with 11 bases remaining between them.

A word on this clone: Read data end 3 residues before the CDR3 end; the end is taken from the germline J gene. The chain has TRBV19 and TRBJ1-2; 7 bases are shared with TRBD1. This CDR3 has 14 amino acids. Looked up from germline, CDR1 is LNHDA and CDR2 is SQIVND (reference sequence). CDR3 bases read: TGTGCCAGTAGTACCTTCGACAGGGTCGGCGGC. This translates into CASSTFDRVGG. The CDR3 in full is CASSTFDRVGGYTF.

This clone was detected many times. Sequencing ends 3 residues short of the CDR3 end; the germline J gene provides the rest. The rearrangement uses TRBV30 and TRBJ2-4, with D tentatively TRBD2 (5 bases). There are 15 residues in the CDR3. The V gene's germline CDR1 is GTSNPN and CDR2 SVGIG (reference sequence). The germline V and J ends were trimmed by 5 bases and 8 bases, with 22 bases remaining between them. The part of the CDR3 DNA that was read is TGTGCCTGGGCCCCCGGACTTCAATCCGGGGACATT. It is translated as CAWAPGLQSGDI. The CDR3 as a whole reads CAWAPGLQSGDIQYF.

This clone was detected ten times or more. CDR3 DNA, as far as it was read: TGCAGTGCTAGCATCAGGGTGAACACTGAA. Its protein product is CSASIRVNTE. The entire CDR3 is CSASIRVNTEAFF. The chain is built from TRBV20-1 and TRBJ1-1; D is perhaps TRBD1 (5 bases). From the germline J gene comes the end of the CDR3, since the read stops 3 residues before it. The CDR3 contains 13 residues. Trimming shortened V by 3 bases and J by 0 bases, and 8 bases separated the two germline ends. The V gene's germline CDR1 is DFQATT and CDR2 SNEGSKA (reference sequence).

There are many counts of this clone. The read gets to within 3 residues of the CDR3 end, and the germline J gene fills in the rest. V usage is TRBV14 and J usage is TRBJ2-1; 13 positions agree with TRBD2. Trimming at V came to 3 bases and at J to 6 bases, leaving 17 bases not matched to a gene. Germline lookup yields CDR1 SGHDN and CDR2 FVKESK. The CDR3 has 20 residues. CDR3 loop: CASSHTLSTSGRLIGNEQFF. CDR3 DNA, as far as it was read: TGTGCCAGCAGCCACACCCTCTCGACTAGCGGGAGGTTAATCGGCAATGAG.

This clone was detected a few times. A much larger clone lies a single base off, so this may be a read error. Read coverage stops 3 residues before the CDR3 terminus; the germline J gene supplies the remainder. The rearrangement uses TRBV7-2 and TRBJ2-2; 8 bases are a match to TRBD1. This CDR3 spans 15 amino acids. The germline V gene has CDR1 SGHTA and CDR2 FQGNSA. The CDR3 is CASSPGGNGANVLFF. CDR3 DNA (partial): TGTGCCAGCAGCCCAGGGGGCAATGGGGCTAACGTG.

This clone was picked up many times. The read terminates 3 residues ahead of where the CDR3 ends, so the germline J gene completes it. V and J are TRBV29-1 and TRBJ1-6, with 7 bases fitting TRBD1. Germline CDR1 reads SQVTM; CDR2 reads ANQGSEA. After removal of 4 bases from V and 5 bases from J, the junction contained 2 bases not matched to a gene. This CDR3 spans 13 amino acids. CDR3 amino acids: CSVGDSDNSPLHF. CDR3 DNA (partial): TGCAGCGTTGGGGACAGCGATAATTCACCC.

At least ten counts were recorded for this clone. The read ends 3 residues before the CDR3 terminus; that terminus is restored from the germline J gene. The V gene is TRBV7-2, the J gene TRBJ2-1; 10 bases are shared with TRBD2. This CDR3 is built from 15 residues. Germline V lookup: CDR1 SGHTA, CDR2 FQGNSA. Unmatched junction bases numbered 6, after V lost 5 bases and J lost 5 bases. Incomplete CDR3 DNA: TGTGCCAGCAGCCTCGGACTAGCGGCCGACAATGAG. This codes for CASSLGLAADNE. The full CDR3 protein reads CASSLGLAADNEQFF.